Below, one T cell receptor beta chain is given with its context. Its antigen remains unknown. The data stem from a study of CD8 T cells in Susac syndrome. The multiple sclerosis controls were treatment-naive patients with relapsing-remitting disease that was stable or active. CDR3 size: 14 residues. J lost 6 bases, V lost 6 bases, and 10 bases had no gene match. Germline assignment: CDR1 KGHSY and CDR2 FQNENV. Study-wide results and limits: The authors acknowledged that their TCR sequencing and HLA analysis involved a relatively small number of individuals.

The authors reverse transcribed about 0.5 to 1 ug RNA with random hexamers. TCR beta CDR3 was amplified by immunoSEQ multiplex PCR. This amplification extended across 54 Vbeta and 13 Jbeta segments. TCRdb reprocessed the immunoSEQ multiplex PCR reads with MiXCR, giving one entry per CDR3 protein. This sample has 150,000 to 160,000 distinct CDR3 sequences; roughly 94% occur once, and the top ten carry roughly 0.19%. The specimen sequenced was CD8+ T cells from PBMCs. The chain recombines TRBV16 with TRBJ1-2, with 7 positions matching TRBD1. This receptor was taken from a human donor with multiple sclerosis. The CDR3 nucleotides are TGTGCCAGCAGTACTTCAGAGGGGGCTCATGGCTACACCTTC. This sequence encodes CASSTSEGAHGYTF.